This note documents a single T cell receptor beta chain sequence. The antigen is undetermined. Other nucleotide sequences in the sample specify the same CDR3. V was cut by 2 bases and J by 1 base, with 11 bases left in between. Germline V gene data show CDR1 as SQVTM and CDR2 as ANQGSEA. CDR3 length: 14 amino acids. This table comes from immunoSEQ multiplex PCR, and its TCRdb copy is limited to in-frame clones, with some not included. The sample lists approximately 1,500 clones; just under 75% were seen once. This sample is drawn from a study of chemoradiotherapy in HPV16-positive cancers. General study points: HPV-responsive T-cell expansion during chemoradiotherapy was linked to improved recurrence-free survival in HPV16-positive patients. Candidate HPV-specific clones and E7-related TCR motifs grew in tumor during treatment.

Repertoires were sampled repeatedly during chemoradiotherapy. Sequences were derived from tumor tissue, sampled from a patient who underwent chemoradiotherapy. The clonotype was recovered from a human donor with HPV-associated anogenital cancer. V is TRBV29-1 and J is TRBJ1-1; D ambiguous. CDR3 nucleotides: TGCAGCGTTGAACCCCCAGCGAGGAACACTGAAGCTTTCTTT. Translation: CSVEPPARNTEAFF.